This T cell receptor (beta chain) emerged from a study of blood T cell repertoires in COVID-19. Study-level information: The United States, Italy and Spain supplied acute and convalescent COVID-19 samples. Sources were T cells, B-cell-depleted T cells, or PBMCs; the material itself was cDNA or gDNA.

Trimming took 1 base from V and 10 from J, leaving 10 bases between them. The CDR3 contains 12 residues. Clones were read by immunoSEQ multiplex PCR, and TCRdb kept only the in-frame ones, dropping some. Altogether 350,000 or so clones are present, approximately 89% being singletons, with the ten largest covering roughly 4%. The chain recombines TRBV23-1 with TRBJ1-1; D ambiguous. TRBV23-1 is known as an ORF, though its function is uncertain. Sequencing input: peripheral blood. The clonotype comes from a woman aged 55-69 years with COVID-19, enrolled during active disease. CDR3 in DNA: TGCGCCAGCAGTCAATTCAGGAGGCCAGCTTTCTTT. Its protein is CASSQFRRPAFF.